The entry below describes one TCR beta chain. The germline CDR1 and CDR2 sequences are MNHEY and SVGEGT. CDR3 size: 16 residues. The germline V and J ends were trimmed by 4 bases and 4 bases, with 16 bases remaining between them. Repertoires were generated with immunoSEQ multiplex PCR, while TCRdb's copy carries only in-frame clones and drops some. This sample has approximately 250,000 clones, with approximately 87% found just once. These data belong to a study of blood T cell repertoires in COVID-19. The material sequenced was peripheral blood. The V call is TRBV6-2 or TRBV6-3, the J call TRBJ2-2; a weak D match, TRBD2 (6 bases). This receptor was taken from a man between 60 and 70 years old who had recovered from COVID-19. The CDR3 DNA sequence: TGTGCCAGCAGTTCCCTAGCCGGGGGTCCCACCGGGGAGCTGTTTTTT. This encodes CASSSLAGGPTGELFF.